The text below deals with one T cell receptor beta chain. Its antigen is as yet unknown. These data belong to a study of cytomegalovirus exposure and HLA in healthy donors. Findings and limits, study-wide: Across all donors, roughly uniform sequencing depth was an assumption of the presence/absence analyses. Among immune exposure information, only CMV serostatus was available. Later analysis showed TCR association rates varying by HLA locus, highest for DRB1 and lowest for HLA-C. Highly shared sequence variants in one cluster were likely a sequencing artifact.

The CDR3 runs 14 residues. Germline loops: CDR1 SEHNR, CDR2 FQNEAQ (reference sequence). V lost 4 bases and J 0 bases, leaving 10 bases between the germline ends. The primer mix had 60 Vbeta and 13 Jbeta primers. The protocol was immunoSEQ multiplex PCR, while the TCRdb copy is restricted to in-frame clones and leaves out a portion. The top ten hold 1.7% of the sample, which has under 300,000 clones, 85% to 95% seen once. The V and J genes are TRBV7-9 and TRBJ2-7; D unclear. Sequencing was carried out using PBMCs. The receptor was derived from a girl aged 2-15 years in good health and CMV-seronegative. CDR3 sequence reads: CASSSQSNSYEQYF. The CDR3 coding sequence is TGTGCCAGCAGCTCCCAGTCCAACTCCTACGAGCAGTACTTC.